The 26 T cell receptor beta chains in this list originate from one sample, sequenced in a study of radiotherapy plus CTLA-4 blockade in lung cancer. Some clones are missing from TCRdb's copy, which holds only in-frame ones; the method was immunoSEQ multiplex PCR. The sample lists some 78,000 clones; about 88% were seen once. This specimen consisted of peripheral blood, obtained from a patient treated with radiotherapy plus ipilimumab. The source is a human donor with non-small cell lung cancer who had stable disease on radiotherapy plus ipilimumab.

The chain recombines TRBV5-6 with TRBJ2-3, with TRBD1 as a possible D gene (6 bases). The germline V and J ends were trimmed by 2 bases and 4 bases, with 17 bases remaining between them. CDR1 is SGHDT, CDR2 YYEEEE, per germline. This CDR3 spans 16 amino acids. The CDR3: CASSFWTEVLADTQYF. The CDR3, as DNA: TGTGCCAGCAGCTTCTGGACAGAAGTTCTCGCAGATACGCAGTATTTT.

CDR3 in DNA: TGCGCCAGCAGCCAAGAGTCCGGGGGCAACTACGAGCAGTACTTC. Protein: CASSQESGGNYEQYF. V usage is TRBV4-1 and J usage is TRBJ2-5; D possibly matches TRBD1 or TRBD2 (6 bases each). TRBJ2-7 explains the end of the DNA better; the J call may be wrong. The CDR3 sequence is 15 residues long. From germline, CDR1 is MGHRA and CDR2 YSYEKL.

V gene TRBV19 combines with J gene TRBJ2-3; D uncertain. CDR1 LNHDA and CDR2 SQIVND come from the germline V gene (reference sequence). V lost 4 bases and J lost 2, with 10 bases in between. The CDR3 is 14 amino acids. DNA of the CDR3: TGTGCCAGTAGTACACAGATTCACACAGATACGCAGTATTTT. Its protein is CASSTQIHTDTQYF. The variable domain in full, completed from reference TRBV19 and TRBJ2-3, reads DGGITQSPKYLFRKEGQNVTLSCEQNLNHDAMYWYRQDPGQGLRLIYYSQIVNDFQKGDIAEGYSVSREKKESFPLTVTSAQKNPTAFYLCASSTQIHTDTQYFGPGTRLTVL.

The chain has TRBV5-4 and TRBJ1-1; a possible D gene is TRBD1 (5 bases). The CDR3 consists of 13 residues. V dropped 3 bases and J dropped 4 bases, with 10 bases sitting between them. CDR1 is SGHNT and CDR2 is YYREEE in the germline V gene (reference sequence). CDR3 DNA sequence: TGTGCCAGCAGCTCCCAGGGTGGCACTGAAGCTTTCTTT. Its translation: CASSSQGGTEAFF. The entire variable domain, with the rest obtained from reference TRBV5-4 and TRBJ1-1, is as follows: ETGVTQSPTHLIKTRGQQVTLRCSSQSGHNTVSWYQQALGQGPQFIFQYYREEENGRGNFPPRFSGLQFPNYSSELNVNALELDDSALYLCASSSQGGTEAFFGQGTRLTVV.

The rearrangement joins TRBV5-1 to TRBJ2-1; TRBD2 might be the D (6 bases). Germline CDR1 is SGHRS and CDR2 is YFSETQ. V lost 0 bases, J lost 8 bases, and 6 bases lay in between. The CDR3 consists of 12 residues. The CDR3 DNA reads as TGCGCCAGCAGCTTGGAGCGGGATGAGCAGTTCTTC. Translating gives CASSLERDEQFF.

In this sample, this clone turned up once. This chain connects TRBV9 to TRBJ2-5; D might be TRBD2 (6 bases). Judging by the DNA end, TRBJ2-7 fits better; the J call may be wrong. The CDR3 is made up of 15 amino acids. CDR1 SGDLS and CDR2 YYNGEE come from the germline V gene. The CDR3 DNA reads TGTGCCAGCAGCCCCGGGGGAATAGGCCCCCACGAGCAGTACTTC. Amino acid sequence: CASSPGGIGPHEQYF.

V usage is TRBV7-3 and J usage is TRBJ2-6, with D maybe TRBD1 (6 bases). Trimming shortened V by 4 bases and J by 2 bases, and 12 bases separated the two germline ends. Per the germline V gene, CDR1 is SGHTA and CDR2 is FQGTGA. This CDR3 spans 16 amino acids. CDR3 sequence (DNA): TGTGCCAGCAGCTCATCTCAGGGGACTGGGGCCAACGTCCTGACTTTC. This gives the protein CASSSSQGTGANVLTF.

The chain has TRBV7-2 and TRBJ2-1; D is possibly TRBD2 (5 bases). The CDR3 length is 13 residues. Germline-derived CDR1 and CDR2 are SGHTA and FQGNSA. Between the trimmed V and J ends, which lost 5 bases and 8 bases, there was a span of 13 bases. The CDR3 is CASSRSSFYEQFF. The CDR3 nucleotides read TGTGCCAGCAGCCGTTCTAGCTTTTATGAGCAGTTCTTC.

CDR3 residues: CASSLQGQGRETQYF. The CDR3, as DNA: TGTGCCAGCAGCTTACAGGGACAGGGGAGAGAGACCCAGTACTTC. The rearrangement links TRBV7-2 to TRBJ2-5; 10 bases are shared with TRBD1. The CDR3 spans 15 residues. Germline CDR1 SGHTA, CDR2 FQGNSA. V lost 2 bases to trimming and J lost 4 bases; unmatched junction nucleotides: 4.

The CDR3 spells CASSSLTGGDQPQHF. The DNA of the CDR3 is TGTGCCAGCAGCTCCCTGACCGGGGGAGATCAGCCCCAGCATTTT. The chain is built from TRBV7-3 and TRBJ1-5; tentative D call: TRBD1 (5 bases). Looked up from germline, CDR1 is SGHTA and CDR2 is FQGTGA. V gave up 4 bases and J gave up 5 bases, with 15 bases separating them. This CDR3 has 15 amino acids.

The V and J genes are TRBV11-2 and TRBJ2-3; D gene unclear. The CDR3 runs 16 residues. V was cut by 2 bases and J by 0 bases, with 12 bases left in between. Germline loops: CDR1 SGHAT, CDR2 FQNNGV. The CDR3 region is CASSLNSMMSTDTQYF. CDR3 DNA sequence: TGTGCCAGCAGCTTAAATAGTATGATGAGCACAGATACGCAGTATTTT.

This sequence joins TRBV5-1 and TRBJ1-1, with 7 bases lining up with TRBD1. This CDR3 contains 14 residues. V was clipped by 4 bases and J by 5 bases; unmatched bases: 8. Germline V gives CDR1 SGHRS, CDR2 YFSETQ. This CDR3 is CASSRTGRSTEAFF. The CDR3 DNA is TGCGCCAGCAGCAGGACAGGTCGAAGTACTGAAGCTTTCTTT.

CDR3 sequence (DNA): TGTGCCAGTAGTATTGATGCCAAAAACATTCAGTACTTC. This translates into CASSIDAKNIQYF. The chain uses TRBV19 and TRBJ2-4; D gene ambiguous. Per germline, CDR1 LNHDA and CDR2 SQIVND (reference sequence). V dropped 3 bases and J dropped 1 base, with 4 bases sitting between them. The CDR3 contains 13 residues.

This clone was picked up one time. This rearrangement joins TRBV29-1 to TRBJ2-7; possibly TRBD2 for D (5 bases). Germline CDR1 and CDR2: SQVTM and ANQGSEA. This CDR3 comprises 14 residues. Trimming stripped 2 bases from V and 2 bases from J, with 13 bases between. The DNA of the CDR3 is TGCAGCGTTGAATTTCCTAGCTACCCCTACGAGCAGTACTTC. Translation gives CSVEFPSYPYEQYF.

This clone was seen more than once but under ten times. The genes are TRBV7-9 and TRBJ1-2; 10 bases line up with TRBD1. The ends lost 4 bases at V and 5 bases at J; junction bases unmatched: 4. CDR3 size: 14 residues. Looked up from germline, CDR1 is SEHNR and CDR2 is FQNEAQ (reference sequence). CDR3 sequence (DNA): TGTGCCAGCAGCTCCCGGGACAGGGGTTATGGCTACACCTTC. Its translation: CASSSRDRGYGYTF.

The V gene is TRBV7-6, the J gene TRBJ2-1; possibly TRBD1 for D (6 bases). The CDR3 totals 17 residues. Germline V CDR1 and CDR2: SGHVS, FNYEAQ. The ends were cut back, 5 bases at V and 3 bases at J, with 20 bases in the middle. DNA for the CDR3: TGTGCCAGCAGCCGTACTCGTCCCGGGACAAACTACAATGAGCAGTTCTTC. Encoded protein: CASSRTRPGTNYNEQFF.

This clone was seen more than once but under ten times. V gene TRBV5-6 combines with J gene TRBJ1-6; D uncertain. V was cut by 4 bases and J by 6 bases, with 11 bases left in between. Germline-derived CDR1 and CDR2 are SGHDT and YYEEEE. The CDR3 sequence is 14 residues long. CDR3 in DNA: TGTGCCAGCAGCGGGTCCCTATCTAATTCACCCCTCCACTTT. It encodes CASSGSLSNSPLHF.

This chain connects TRBV29-1 to TRBJ2-3; the D gene is possibly TRBD1 (6 bases). Germline V gene data show CDR1 as SQVTM and CDR2 as ANQGSEA. The germline V and J ends were trimmed by 6 bases and 8 bases, with 12 bases remaining between them. This CDR3 region has 11 residues. CDR3 loop: CSVGQKGTQYF. DNA of the CDR3: TGCAGCGTCGGACAGAAGGGTACGCAGTATTTT.

The J gene is TRBJ2-1, the V gene TRBV9; D tentatively fits TRBD1 or TRBD2 (5 bases each). Looked up from germline, CDR1 is SGDLS and CDR2 is YYNGEE. CDR3 size: 15 residues. Between the trimmed V and J ends, which lost 0 bases and 7 bases, there was a span of 14 bases. This CDR3 is CASSVGGGVGNEQFF. The CDR3 nucleotides read TGTGCCAGCAGCGTAGGTGGGGGTGTAGGAAATGAGCAGTTCTTC.

The V gene is TRBV28, the J gene TRBJ1-1; D unclear. Trimming took off 1 base at V and 0 bases at J, with 6 bases between the two ends. The CDR3 is made up of 14 amino acids. The V gene's germline CDR1 is MDHEN and CDR2 SYDVKM. CDR3 sequence: CASSLLGMNTEAFF. For the CDR3, the DNA is TGTGCCAGCAGTTTATTGGGAATGAACACTGAAGCTTTCTTT.

Here the CDR3 reads CASSLVQKETQYF. In nucleotides, the CDR3 is TGTGCCAGCAGCTTGGTTCAGAAAGAGACCCAGTACTTC. This chain joins TRBV5-6 and TRBJ2-5, with D unresolved. Germline loops: CDR1 SGHDT, CDR2 YYEEEE. This CDR3 spans 13 amino acids. The V gene lost 0 bases and the J gene lost 3 bases, with 6 bases spanning the gap.

CDR3 protein: CATSRDGVAAEQYF. The CDR3 nucleotides are TGTGCCACCAGCAGAGACGGGGTGGCGGCTGAGCAGTACTTC. The chain combines TRBV15 with TRBJ2-7; possible D gene TRBD2, 5 bases. This CDR3 has 14 residues. V lost 0 bases and J 7 bases, leaving 13 bases between the germline ends. CDR1 LNHNV and CDR2 YYDKDF come from the germline V gene (reference sequence).

The gene calls are TRBV5-1 and TRBJ2-2; D is unresolved. CDR3 length equals 17 residues. V lost 0 bases to trimming and J lost 1 base, with 13 bases between them. Per the germline V gene, CDR1 is SGHRS and CDR2 is YFSETQ. CDR3 sequence (DNA): TGCGCCAGCAGCTTGGCAGGAACCCAAAGGAACACCGGGGAGCTGTTTTTT. Its translation: CASSLAGTQRNTGELFF.

The genes are TRBV27 and TRBJ1-1; D is possibly TRBD1 (6 bases). V lost 6 bases and J lost 0, with 14 bases in between. The CDR3 length is 15 residues. In germline, CDR1 is MNHEY, CDR2 SMNVEV (reference sequence). CDR3 nucleotides: TGTGCCAGCAGCGCGACGACAGGCCTGAACACTGAAGCTTTCTTT. Its translation: CASSATTGLNTEAFF.

The chain employs TRBV7-3 and TRBJ2-5; D is perhaps TRBD2 (6 bases). In germline, CDR1 is SGHTA, CDR2 FQGTGA. The CDR3 loop spans 16 amino acids. V shed 3 bases and J shed 2 bases, with 16 bases lying between them. The CDR3 loop reads CASSFGRVGGQETQYF. The CDR3, as DNA: TGTGCCAGCAGCTTTGGCAGGGTCGGAGGGCAAGAGACCCAGTACTTC.

This chain joins TRBV7-3 and TRBJ2-3, with D hard to call. The germline CDR1 and CDR2 sequences are SGHTA and FQGTGA. This CDR3 contains 13 residues. Trimming left V 0 bases short and J 6 bases short, with 7 bases between. The CDR3 is CASSLTLRDTQYF. The CDR3 bases are TGTGCCAGCAGCTTAACGTTGCGGGATACGCAGTATTTT.